Described below is a single TCR beta chain sequence and its context. Sequencing was performed with immunoSEQ multiplex PCR; in TCRdb, only in-frame clones are kept and a portion is missing. The sample yields 450,000 to 500,000 clones, approximately 86% seen once. The data belong to a study of blood T cell repertoires in COVID-19. Study at large: COVID-19 samples, acute and convalescent, were from the United States, Italy and Spain.

Looked up from germline, CDR1 is MNHNY and CDR2 is SVGAGI (reference sequence). Trimming left V 8 bases short and J 0 bases short, with 17 bases between. CDR3 length: 16 residues. This sequence was found in a woman younger than 30 who had recovered from COVID-19. The chain couples TRBV6-6 to TRBJ1-3; no clear D gene. The sequenced sample was PBMCs or T cells enriched from blood (not recorded which). CDR3 loop: CASSSSRSPSGNTIYF. DNA for the CDR3: TGTGCCAGCTCCTCCTCCAGGTCTCCCTCTGGAAACACCATATATTTT.